These 3 T cell receptor beta chains were sequenced from one sample in a study of blood T cell repertoires in COVID-19 (dated by TCRdb to about 2020). Libraries came from the immunoSEQ multiplex PCR assay. TCRdb provides this immuneACCESS table in a form limited to in-frame rearrangements. Some clones are lacking; in checked studies, under half of them reflect an unresolved V gene, and why the rest are absent is not known. For this sample the table gives 200,000 to 250,000 clones, of which 65% to 90% were detected only once. Under 2.5% of the sample belongs to the ten largest clones. Sequenced input: peripheral blood. All receptors come from a woman aged 65 to 85 with COVID-19, enrolled during active disease.

The chain combines TRBV27 with TRBJ1-2; 9 bases fit TRBD1. The CDR3 has 16 residues. Germline loops: CDR1 MNHEY, CDR2 SMNVEV (reference sequence). The junction had 8 bases not matched to a gene; V was cut back by 6 bases and J by 0 bases. The CDR3 reads CASSLTGGYSNYGYTF. Here the CDR3 DNA reads TGTGCCAGCAGCCTGACAGGGGGTTACTCTAACTATGGCTACACCTTC.

The chain recombines TRBV6-5 with TRBJ2-1; maybe TRBD2 (6 bases). Trimming pared 4 bases from V and 8 bases from J, leaving 18 bases between. CDR3 length equals 15 residues. CDR1 and CDR2 (germline): MNHEY, SVGAGI. This chain's CDR3 is CASSWDSSGSDEQFF. The CDR3, as DNA: TGTGCCAGCAGTTGGGACTCATCTGGATCGGATGAGCAGTTCTTC.

The chain is built from TRBV24-1 and TRBJ2-3; 7 nucleotides agree with TRBD1. V lost 5 bases, J lost 1 base, and 8 bases stayed unmatched. The CDR3 is 16 amino acids. CDR1 KGHDR and CDR2 SFDVKD come from the germline V gene. CDR3 in amino acids: CATSAAGTDRTDTQYF. The CDR3, as DNA: TGTGCCACCAGTGCCGCCGGGACAGACCGCACAGATACGCAGTATTTT.